Listed here are 5 T cell receptor beta chains from one sample, sequenced in a study of radiotherapy plus CTLA-4 blockade in lung cancer. Method: immunoSEQ multiplex PCR; TCRdb's copy keeps in-frame clones and lacks some. Among some 15,000 clones listed, 87% were seen once. Sample: peripheral blood, taken from a patient treated with radiotherapy plus ipilimumab. Receptors were obtained from a human donor with non-small cell lung cancer that progressed on radiotherapy plus ipilimumab. Some clones in this sample may be carry-over from other donors' samples.

In this sample, this clone turned up a few times. The V gene is TRBV9, the J gene TRBJ2-3; a weak D match, TRBD2 (5 bases). Germline-derived CDR1 and CDR2 are SGDLS and YYNGEE. The CDR3 is 15 residues long. Trimming took off 0 bases at V and 2 bases at J, with 10 bases between the two ends. CDR3 sequence: CASSVASSDTDTQYF. CDR3 in DNA: TGTGCCAGCAGCGTAGCTAGCTCTGACACAGATACGCAGTATTTT.

Written as DNA, the CDR3 is TGTGCCAGTAGTATCGTCAGCCACCGGAGCTATGGCTACACCTTC. It specifies CASSIVSHRSYGYTF. This chain links TRBV19 with TRBJ1-2, with D uncertain. CDR1 is LNHDA, CDR2 SQIVND, per germline (reference sequence). This CDR3 has 15 amino acids. Trimming cost V 3 bases and J 4 bases, with 15 bases left between them.

The V gene is TRBV6-6, the J gene TRBJ2-7; possibly TRBD1 for D (6 bases). Germline V gene data show CDR1 as MNHNY and CDR2 as SVGAGI (reference sequence). The CDR3 runs to 15 residues. Trimming took off 0 bases at V and 5 bases at J, with 14 bases between the two ends. The CDR3 loop reads CASSYSTQGMNEQYF. In DNA, the CDR3 is TGTGCCAGCAGTTACTCGACGCAGGGGATGAACGAGCAGTACTTC.

Points on this clone: At one boundary the junction diverges from the germline segment, which might be a read error. The chain links TRBV19 to TRBJ1-4; TRBD1 aligns across 8 bases. Germline CDR1 is LNHDA and CDR2 is SQIVND (reference sequence). This CDR3 comprises 13 residues. The CDR3 DNA reads as TGTGCCAGTAGTAAAGGGACAGGTTACCCCGGGTGTTTT. This encodes CASSKGTGYPGCF.

V gene TRBV5-1 combines with J gene TRBJ2-7, with D tentatively TRBD2 (5 bases). Germline CDR1 and CDR2: SGHRS and YFSETQ. The CDR3 length is 14 residues. The germline V and J ends were trimmed by 4 bases and 7 bases, with 18 bases remaining between them. DNA of the CDR3: TGCGCCAGCAGCCCCGAGCGGCCATTTACTGAGCAGTACTTC. Translating it yields CASSPERPFTEQYF.